Below, 21 T cell receptor beta chains from the same sample are listed, as sequenced in a study of Graves' ophthalmopathy and Graves' hyperthyroidism. CDR3 regions of TCR beta were amplified from RNA transcripts. RT-PCR was first run with HTBI primers, then multiplex PCR in a second round. TCRdb recomputed calls from the multiplex PCR reads with MiXCR, one row per CDR3 protein. The repertoire holds about 480,000 distinct CDR3 sequences, with roughly 14% as singletons. Source material: blood. These receptors originate from a woman in her thirties with Graves' ophthalmopathy.

The chain joins TRBV9 to TRBJ2-2, with 8 bases lining up with TRBD2. The CDR3 consists of 19 residues. Trimming at V came to 4 bases and at J to 7 bases, leaving 21 bases not matched to a gene. Germline-derived CDR1 and CDR2 are SGDLS and YYNGEE. CDR3 in amino acids: CASSPRRGVRLAKDGELFF. DNA for the CDR3: TGTGCCAGCAGCCCGAGACGGGGAGTTAGACTAGCGAAGGACGGGGAGCTGTTTTTT.

This clonotype was counted ten times or more. This chain links TRBV19 with TRBJ1-1, with TRBD1 as a possible D gene (6 bases). V was trimmed by 3 bases and J by 4 bases, leaving 9 bases between them. The CDR3 sequence is 13 residues long. Per the germline V gene, CDR1 is LNHDA and CDR2 is SQIVND (reference sequence). CDR3 in amino acids: CASSMVGATEAFF. CDR3 nucleotide sequence: TGTGCCAGTAGTATGGTGGGGGCCACTGAAGCTTTCTTT.

This clonotype was detected a few times. The rearrangement joins TRBV6-2 or TRBV6-3 to TRBJ2-2; D is possibly TRBD1 (7 bases). Germline assignment: CDR1 MNHEY and CDR2 SVGEGT. This CDR3 is built from 14 residues. Trimming cost V 7 bases and J 3 bases, with 12 bases left between them. The CDR3 is CASTQGGYTGELFF. The CDR3 coding sequence is TGTGCCAGCACTCAGGGGGGCTACACCGGGGAGCTGTTTTTT.

This clonotype was recorded a few times. This could be a read error, since a much larger clone is one nucleotide away. This chain uses TRBV6-5 with TRBJ2-2; 8 nucleotides align to TRBD2. This CDR3 spans 16 amino acids. Per the germline V gene, CDR1 is MNHEY and CDR2 is SVGAGI. CDR3 nucleotide sequence: TGTGCCAGCAGTCGAGCCGGGGGGGCCAACACCGGGGAGCTGTGTTTT. The encoded protein is CASSRAGGANTGELCF.

This clonotype was counted many times. The chain carries TRBV7-6 and TRBJ2-7; 7 bases align to TRBD2. The CDR3 is made up of 15 amino acids. Germline V gives CDR1 SGHVS, CDR2 FNYEAQ. Trimming cost V 5 bases and J 1 base; bases outside gene matches: 8. CDR3 residues: CASSPWEGRSYEQYF. The CDR3 DNA reads TGTGCCAGCAGCCCGTGGGAGGGAAGATCCTACGAGCAGTACTTC.

This clonotype has ten or more counts. This chain links TRBV5-1 with TRBJ2-7, with a possible D match to TRBD2 (6 bases). The CDR3 has 19 residues. Trimming took 7 bases from V and 0 from J, leaving 29 bases between them. CDR1 and CDR2 (germline): SGHRS, YFSETQ. DNA for the CDR3: TGCGCCAGCCGCCCCGCCGGGTACGCGGGGCAGAGTAGCTCCTACGAGCAGTACTTC. This translates into CASRPAGYAGQSSSYEQYF.

The chain links TRBV12-3 or TRBV12-4 to TRBJ2-7; D unresolved. V was shortened by 4 bases and J by 3 bases, with 7 bases between the two germline ends. CDR3 size: 12 residues. The DNA for the CDR3 is TGTGCCAGCAGTTATATCAACTACGAGCAGTACTTC. It is translated as CASSYINYEQYF.

This clonotype showed up many times. The gene calls are TRBV24-1 and TRBJ2-5; no reliable D call. The germline V gene has CDR1 KGHDR and CDR2 SFDVKD. V was shortened by 2 bases and J by 2 bases, with 8 bases between the two germline ends. The CDR3 consists of 14 residues. The DNA for the CDR3 is TGTGCCACCAGTGATTGGAACCCTCAAGAGACCCAGTACTTC. It is translated as CATSDWNPQETQYF.

In the case of this clonotype: This clone may be a read error of a much larger clone one base away. The rearrangement links TRBV19 to TRBJ2-2; D call uncertain. Germline V gene data show CDR1 as LNHDA and CDR2 as SQIVND (reference sequence). The CDR3 spans 13 residues. V was clipped by 8 bases and J by 4 bases, with 11 bases between them. The CDR3 DNA reads TGTGCCAGTCCCCCTAGGAGCACCGGGGAGCTGTTTTTT. It yields the protein CASPPRSTGELFF. Full variable domain (missing parts from reference TRBV19 and TRBJ2-2): DGGITQSPKYLFRKEGQNVTLSCEQNLNHDAMYWYRQDPGQGLRLIYYSQIVNDFQKGDIAEGYSVSREKKESFPLTVTSAQKNPTAFYLCASPPRSTGELFFGEGSRLTVL.

There are many counts of this clonotype. One end of the junction does not line up with germline, which may come from a read error. As DNA, the CDR3 is TGTGCCAGTAGTATTATGGGGAGCACTCAGCCCCAGCATTTT. As protein: CASSIMGSTQPQHF. The chain uses TRBV19 and TRBJ1-5, with D unresolved. CDR1 is LNHDA, CDR2 SQIVND, per germline (reference sequence). The CDR3 consists of 14 residues.

CDR3 region: CASSGEAGGPDTQYF. Written as DNA, the CDR3 is TGTGCCAGCAGTGGCGAAGCGGGGGGACCAGATACGCAGTATTTT. This rearrangement joins TRBV6-1 to TRBJ2-3; 9 bases are a match to TRBD2. The V gene end was trimmed by 4 bases and the J gene end by 4 bases; junction bases not matched to a gene: 6. CDR3 size: 15 residues. Germline V gene lookup returns CDR1 MNHNS and CDR2 SASEGT.

The table lists this clonotype with many counts. This chain uses TRBV5-1 with TRBJ2-7; 8 bases are a match to TRBD2. The germline gives CDR1 SGHRS, CDR2 YFSETQ. The V segment lost 5 bases and the J segment 3 bases; nucleotides outside the gene matches: 7. CDR3 size: 14 residues. The CDR3 reads CASRAGTSVYEQYF. As DNA, the CDR3 is TGCGCCAGCAGGGCCGGGACTAGTGTCTACGAGCAGTACTTC.

This clonotype was seen more than once but under ten times. V usage is TRBV11-3 and J usage is TRBJ2-2; TRBD2 aligns across 8 bases. Trimming cost V 5 bases and J 7 bases; bases outside gene matches: 9. The germline CDR1 and CDR2 sequences are SGHNT and YENEEA. The CDR3 is made up of 15 amino acids. The CDR3 region is CASSQRAGADGELFF. For the CDR3, the DNA is TGTGCCAGCAGCCAGAGAGCGGGAGCAGACGGGGAGCTGTTTTTT.

This clonotype was seen ten or more times. The chain carries TRBV6-1 and TRBJ1-3; the match to TRBD1 covers 7 bases. The CDR3 is made up of 14 amino acids. V lost 6 bases to trimming and J lost 8 bases; unmatched junction nucleotides: 10. Germline V gives CDR1 MNHNS, CDR2 SASEGT. The CDR3 loop is CASSDGTVRHTIYF. DNA of the CDR3: TGTGCCAGCAGCGATGGGACAGTACGGCACACCATATATTTT.

The chain employs TRBV24-1 and TRBJ2-5; 10 bases align to TRBD2. V gave up 5 bases and J gave up 4 bases; unmatched junction bases: 6. This CDR3 contains 15 residues. Germline CDR1 and CDR2: KGHDR and SFDVKD. CDR3 bases: TGTGCCACCAGTGTGTCTAGCGGGAGTCGAGAGACCCAGTACTTC. Encoded protein: CATSVSSGSRETQYF.

This clonotype was recorded at least ten times. The rearrangement uses TRBV24-1 and TRBJ2-7; D remains ambiguous. Germline CDR1 reads KGHDR; CDR2 reads SFDVKD. The CDR3 has 14 residues. Trimming stripped 5 bases from V and 2 bases from J, with 12 bases between. The CDR3, as DNA: TGTGCCACCAGTGCCCCAGGTTTTCCCTACGAGCAGTACTTC. Protein: CATSAPGFPYEQYF.

At least ten counts were recorded for this clonotype. This chain connects TRBV6-5 to TRBJ1-1; 11 bases fit TRBD1. Germline CDR1 reads MNHEY; CDR2 reads SVGAGI. This CDR3 is built from 15 residues. With V trimmed by 4 bases and J by 4 bases, 5 bases remained unmatched. CDR3 residues: CASSFRGTGGTEAFF. As DNA, the CDR3 is TGTGCCAGCAGTTTCCGGGGGACAGGGGGCACTGAAGCTTTCTTT.

This clonotype was seen many times. The chain recombines TRBV29-1 with TRBJ2-7, with D uncertain. V shed 3 bases and J shed 4 bases, with 13 bases lying between them. Per germline, CDR1 SQVTM and CDR2 ANQGSEA. This CDR3 spans 13 amino acids. The CDR3 here is CSVDSVFGYEQYF. CDR3 DNA: TGCAGCGTTGATTCGGTTTTTGGGTACGAGCAGTACTTC.

The sample holds a few counts of this clonotype. The chain joins TRBV5-1 to TRBJ1-5, with TRBD1 matching 8 bases. Losses at the gene ends were 6 bases for V and 2 bases for J; bases not matched to a gene: 16. This CDR3 contains 18 residues. CDR1 is SGHRS, CDR2 YFSETQ, per germline. This CDR3 reads CASTLRTGRFVRNQPQHF. The CDR3 bases are TGCGCCAGCACTCTCCGGACAGGGCGTTTCGTCCGCAATCAGCCCCAGCATTTT.

A word on this clonotype: This is likely a read error, given that the CDR3 carries no conserved phenylalanine or tryptophan at its end. The DNA is left out, because the CDR3 cannot be placed on it with certainty; the CDR3 is given as TCRdb lists it. This rearrangement joins TRBV12-3 or TRBV12-4 to TRBJ1-1; TRBD1 was called by the table and not checked on the DNA. Inclusive of both ends, the CDR3 amounts to 14 amino acids. CDR3 amino acids: CASTPGQGYTEACL.

Many counts were recorded for this clonotype. The rearrangement links TRBV6-5 to TRBJ1-3; maybe TRBD1 (6 bases). The CDR3 spans 17 residues. The germline CDR1 and CDR2 sequences are MNHEY and SVGAGI. With 0 bases removed from V and 0 bases from J, the gap between germline ends came to 12 bases. The chain's CDR3 is CASSYSDSDISGNTIYF. In DNA form, the CDR3 reads TGTGCCAGCAGTTACTCGGACAGTGATATCTCTGGAAACACCATATATTTT.